Detailed here is one T cell receptor beta chain. Its antigen is unknown. Libraries were prepared by immunoSEQ multiplex PCR; TCRdb keeps only in-frame clonotypes and omits some of them. The sample shows about 12,000 clones, roughly 70% of them seen only once. The CDR3 covers 12 residues. The V end lost 2 bases, the J end lost 5 bases, and 9 bases lay between the germline ends. CDR1 and CDR2 from the germline V gene are SQVTM and ANQGSEA. This sample is drawn from a study of somatic mutations in cytotoxic T cells in rheumatoid arthritis. Study overall: The researchers flow-sorted some T-cell populations stained with V beta antibodies and got nearly 100% purity, and these included V beta1+ cells sequenced for TCRB.

Broader study findings: Measurement of CD8+ T-cell clonality revealed no significant difference between rheumatoid arthritis patients and age-matched healthy controls.

The chain has TRBV29-1 and TRBJ1-2; D not resolved. The source material was CD8+ T cells sorted from blood. This TCR derives from a woman aged 35 to 49 in good health. The CDR3: CSVEFSEYGYTF. Written as DNA, the CDR3 is TGCAGCGTTGAATTTTCCGAATATGGCTACACCTTC. Full variable domain (missing parts from reference TRBV29-1 and TRBJ1-2): SAVISQKPSRDICQRGTSLTIQCQVDSQVTMMFWYRQQPGQSLTLIATANQGSEATYESGFVIDKFPISRPNLTFSTLTVSNMSPEDSSIYLCSVEFSEYGYTFGSGTRLTVV.